Listed here are 13 T cell receptor beta chains from one sample, sequenced in a study of T cell repertoires in cytomegalovirus infection. TCRdb ran MiXCR on the reads and lists one entry per CDR3 protein. The sample consists of about 920,000 distinct CDR3 sequences, around 32% of them appearing once. No antigens are known for them. Sequenced material: cultured CD8+ T cells from PBMCs, taken from culture after CMV antigen stimulation. These receptors were collected from a human donor in good health (CMV status not recorded). Some clones in this sample may be carry-over from other donors' samples.

V is TRBV27 and J is TRBJ1-4; possibly TRBD1 for D (6 bases). The ends were cut back, 2 bases at V and 0 bases at J, with 19 bases in the middle. CDR3 size: 19 residues. Germline V gives CDR1 MNHEY, CDR2 SMNVEV (reference sequence). The CDR3 region is CASSLRRGGEVSTNEKLFF. The CDR3 DNA reads as TGTGCCAGCAGTTTAAGAAGGGGGGGGGAGGTATCAACTAATGAAAAACTGTTTTTT.

The rearrangement links TRBV6-8 to TRBJ2-7; 8 bases agree with TRBD2. Per the germline V gene, CDR1 is MNHGY and CDR2 is SAAAGT. The CDR3 is made up of 14 amino acids. Trimming removed 5 bases from V and 3 bases from J; junction bases left unmatched: 6. CDR3 sequence: CASSVVAGSYEQYV. The CDR3 DNA sequence: TGTGCCAGCAGTGTGGTAGCGGGGAGCTACGAGCAGTACGTC.

The table lists this clonotype with a count of one. At one end, the junction sequence differs from germline, possibly due to a read error. The rearrangement joins TRBV5-3 to TRBJ2-5; 14 bases agree with TRBD2. TRBV5-3 is flagged as an ORF with uncertain function. The CDR3 contains 19 residues. The CDR3, as DNA: TGTGCCAGCAGCTTGCCGGGGACTAGCGGGGGACGGCCCACGGGGACCCAGTACTTC. Translating gives CASSLPGTSGGRPTGTQYF.

The chain combines TRBV19 with TRBJ2-5; TRBD2 agrees at 10 bases. Losses at the gene ends were 0 bases for V and 3 bases for J; bases not matched to a gene: 1. In germline, CDR1 is LNHDA, CDR2 SQIVND (reference sequence). This CDR3 contains 15 residues. CDR3 DNA sequence: TGTGCCAGTAGTATAGACCTAGCGGGGGAAGAGACCCAGTACTTC. Amino acids: CASSIDLAGEETQYF.

The chain carries TRBV7-4 and TRBJ1-1; D not resolved. V lost 7 bases and J 10 bases, leaving 13 bases between the germline ends. Germline assignment: CDR1 SGHVT and CDR2 SQSDAQ. CDR3 length equals 11 residues. CDR3 loop: CASTGSGGAFF. CDR3 bases: TGTGCCAGCACCGGCTCGGGCGGAGCTTTCTTT.

This clonotype was seen a few times. The chain combines TRBV7-2 with TRBJ2-5, with 9 bases aligning to TRBD1. V was pared by 4 bases and J by 5 bases, with 8 bases of the junction left unmatched. There are 15 residues in the CDR3. CDR1 is SGHTA and CDR2 is FQGNSA in the germline V gene. As DNA, the CDR3 is TGTGCCAGCAGCTATTACAGGGGGCGGGAGGAGACCCAGTACTTC. Its protein product is CASSYYRGREETQYF.

The rearrangement links TRBV24-1 to TRBJ1-5; D is possibly TRBD1 (5 bases). In germline, CDR1 is KGHDR, CDR2 SFDVKD. The CDR3 contains 14 residues. The germline V and J ends were trimmed by 7 bases and 0 bases, with 9 bases remaining between them. CDR3 in DNA: TGTGCCACCAGGGGGGGGGATAGCAATCAGCCCCAGCATTTT. Translation gives CATRGGDSNQPQHF.

This clonotype was seen repeatedly, ten times or more. The chain combines TRBV7-2 with TRBJ2-5; TRBD1 agrees at 7 bases. The germline gives CDR1 SGHTA, CDR2 FQGNSA. J gave up 3 bases and V 8 bases, and 12 bases lay outside the gene matches. The CDR3 loop spans 15 amino acids. Here the CDR3 DNA reads TGTGCCAGCGCCTTCGGCCAGACAGGGAAAGAGACCCAGTACTTC. Protein sequence: CASAFGQTGKETQYF.

This rearrangement joins TRBV7-9 to TRBJ1-1, with a tentative D call TRBD1 (6 bases). The CDR3 is 15 amino acids. With 5 bases removed from V and 1 base from J, the gap between germline ends came to 14 bases. Germline-derived CDR1 and CDR2 are SEHNR and FQNEAQ (reference sequence). CDR3 residues: CASSARTDSNTEAFF. The CDR3 DNA reads TGTGCCAGCAGCGCCCGGACAGACTCGAACACTGAAGCTTTCTTT.

In regard to this clonotype: A read error may account for a junction end that differs from germline. V and J are TRBV7-7 and TRBJ2-1, with 9 bases matching TRBD1. Germline CDR1 is SSHAT and CDR2 is FNYEAQ (reference sequence). The CDR3 is 15 amino acids. For the CDR3, the DNA is TGTGCTAGCAGCCTGGGACAGGGAATCCTCGATGAGCAGTTCTTC. Translation gives CASSLGQGILDEQFF.

This clonotype has just a few counts. The CDR3 coding sequence is TGTGCCAGCAGTGAGTATGGGGGCGGGGACAGAAGCCAAGAGACCCAGTACTTC. Translation: CASSEYGGGDRSQETQYF. V is TRBV6-1 and J is TRBJ2-5, with a weak D call TRBD1 (7 bases). Germline loops: CDR1 MNHNS, CDR2 SASEGT. The CDR3 totals 18 residues. Trimming took off 3 bases at V and 1 base at J, with 21 bases between the two ends.

This chain connects TRBV4-1 to TRBJ1-4; TRBD1 matches 9 bases. CDR3 size: 16 residues. Germline V gene lookup returns CDR1 MGHRA and CDR2 YSYEKL. Unmatched junction bases numbered 8, after V lost 1 base and J lost 8 bases. In nucleotides, the CDR3 is TGCGCCAGCAGCCAAGTTGTGGGACAGGGACCCGAAAAACTGTTTTTT. The encoded protein is CASSQVVGQGPEKLFF.

This rearrangement joins TRBV18 to TRBJ1-6; weak D call: TRBD1 (5 bases). Germline CDR1 KGHSH, CDR2 LQKENI. V was cut by 6 bases and J by 8 bases, with 17 bases left in between. The CDR3 loop spans 15 amino acids. Written as DNA, the CDR3 is TGTGCCAGCTCGCCCGGCCGGGACGTTGATTCACCCCTCCACTTT. It translates to CASSPGRDVDSPLHF.